Following are 30 T cell receptor beta chains from one sample sequenced in a study of blood T cells in healthy people across ages. PCR was performed a second time for roughly 7 to 12 cycles using a sample-barcoded 5' primer and a J-beta primer mix. TCRdb ran MiXCR on the 5' RACE reads and lists one entry per CDR3 protein. The sample has hundreds of thousands of distinct CDR3 sequences; 55% to 75% are singletons. The sequencing sample was made of blood. The source is a man aged 25 to 40 in good health.

J is TRBJ2-7 and V is TRBV28; D perhaps matches TRBD2 (5 bases). Trimming cost V 8 bases and J 1 base, with 15 bases left between them. Germline CDR1 MDHEN, CDR2 SYDVKM. CDR3 length: 14 residues. In DNA form, the CDR3 reads TGTGCCAGCCGAGGGAGTCCAGAATCCTACGAGCAGTACTTC. Protein product: CASRGSPESYEQYF. The full variable domain, with the rest looked up from reference TRBV28 and TRBJ2-7, is DVKVTQSSRYLVKRTGEKVFLECVQDMDHENMFWYRQDPGLGLRLIYFSYDVKMKEKGDIPEGYSVSREKKERFSLILESASTNQTSMYLCASRGSPESYEQYFGPGTRLTVT.

V and J are TRBV24-1 and TRBJ1-2, with a weak D call TRBD1 (5 bases). Germline V lookup: CDR1 KGHDR, CDR2 SFDVKD. Trimming pared 5 bases from V and 4 bases from J, leaving 7 bases between. The CDR3 spans 12 residues. The CDR3 DNA reads as TGTGCCACCAGTGGCGACAGCTATGGCTACACCTTC. Its protein product is CATSGDSYGYTF.

This chain links TRBV20-1 with TRBJ2-7, with 9 bases lining up with TRBD2. The CDR3 extends over 13 amino acids. J lost 4 bases, V lost 6 bases, and 7 bases had no gene match. Germline V gene lookup returns CDR1 DFQATT and CDR2 SNEGSKA (reference sequence). The CDR3 loop reads CSARTSAHYEQYF. In nucleotides, the CDR3 is TGCAGTGCGCGGACTAGCGCGCATTACGAGCAGTACTTC.

The V gene is TRBV5-1, the J gene TRBJ2-5; D perhaps matches TRBD1 (5 bases). The J call may be incorrect, as the DNA end agrees better with TRBJ2-7. The CDR3 runs 12 residues. Germline CDR1 and CDR2: SGHRS and YFSETQ. For the CDR3, the DNA is TGCGCCAGCAGCTTGGAGCAGGGCGAGCAGTACTTC. Translating gives CASSLEQGEQYF.

The chain couples TRBV7-2 to TRBJ2-3; D gene ambiguous. The CDR3 is 14 amino acids. Trimming removed 5 bases from V and 5 bases from J, with 14 bases in between. Looked up from germline, CDR1 is SGHTA and CDR2 is FQGNSA. In DNA form, the CDR3 reads TGTGCCAGCAGCCCGCAAACCCCAGTAGATACGCAGTATTTT. It translates to CASSPQTPVDTQYF.

V gene TRBV29-1 combines with J gene TRBJ2-2; 7 bases are shared with TRBD1. The CDR3 has 14 residues. V lost 8 bases, J lost 2 bases, and 8 bases stayed unmatched. CDR1 is SQVTM and CDR2 is ANQGSEA in the germline V gene. CDR3 nucleotide sequence: TGCAGCTTCCTCCGGGACAGCAACACCGGGGAGCTGTTTTTT. Protein product: CSFLRDSNTGELFF.

The CDR3 DNA is TGTGCCACCAGTGCGGGGCTAGCCAATGAGCAGTTCTTC. This sequence encodes CATSAGLANEQFF. This chain uses TRBV24-1 with TRBJ2-1; D possibly uses TRBD1 or TRBD2 (5 bases each). Germline CDR1 reads KGHDR; CDR2 reads SFDVKD. CDR3 length: 13 amino acids. V was cut by 5 bases and J by 6 bases, with 10 bases left in between.

The chain uses TRBV20-1 and TRBJ1-5, with D maybe TRBD1 (6 bases). V lost 6 bases, J lost 5 bases, and 17 bases lay in between. The germline CDR1 and CDR2 sequences are DFQATT and SNEGSKA (reference sequence). The CDR3 is made up of 14 amino acids. CDR3 loop: CSAPRPDSDQPQHF. CDR3 DNA sequence: TGCAGTGCCCCAAGACCGGACAGCGATCAGCCCCAGCATTTT.

This chain links TRBV7-9 with TRBJ1-1; 7 bases map to TRBD1. The J segment lost 4 bases and the V segment lost 5 bases, leaving 10 bases of the junction unmatched. This CDR3 is 15 amino acids long. Germline V gene data show CDR1 as SEHNR and CDR2 as FQNEAQ (reference sequence). The CDR3 protein is CASSARQGVSTEAFF. In nucleotides, the CDR3 is TGTGCCAGCAGCGCTCGACAGGGAGTGAGCACTGAAGCTTTCTTT. The variable domain in full, completed from reference TRBV7-9 and TRBJ1-1, reads DTGVSQNPRHKITKRGQNVTFRCDPISEHNRLYWYRQTLGQGPEFLTYFQNEAQLEKSRLLSDRFSAERPKGSFSTLEIQRTEQGDSAMYLCASSARQGVSTEAFFGQGTRLTVV.

CDR3 residues: CASSRRIGEANTEAFF. The CDR3 DNA is TGTGCCAGCAGCCGAAGAATTGGAGAGGCTAACACTGAAGCTTTCTTT. The chain recombines TRBV5-8 with TRBJ1-1; no clear D. V lost 4 bases, J lost 2 bases, and 18 bases lay in between. The CDR3 consists of 16 residues. CDR1 and CDR2 (germline): SGHTS, YDEGEE.

The gene calls are TRBV2 and TRBJ2-3, with a possible D match to TRBD2 (7 bases). The V gene lost 8 bases and the J gene lost 0 bases, with 15 bases spanning the gap. The germline V gene has CDR1 SNHLY and CDR2 FYNNEI. The CDR3 loop spans 15 amino acids. CDR3 sequence (DNA): TGTGCCAGCCAACTTGAGGGGGGGAGCACAGATACGCAGTATTTT. As protein: CASQLEGGSTDTQYF.

This clonotype was recorded a few times. The rearrangement joins TRBV29-1 to TRBJ2-1; TRBD2 agrees at 16 bases. The germline gives CDR1 SQVTM, CDR2 ANQGSEA. The CDR3 loop spans 17 amino acids. Trimming removed 4 bases from V and 4 bases from J; junction bases left unmatched: 7. CDR3 sequence (DNA): TGCAGCGTTGGGGGACTAGCGGGAGGGTCTTGGTACAATGAGCAGTTCTTC. It is translated as CSVGGLAGGSWYNEQFF.

The chain recombines TRBV20-1 with TRBJ2-1; D possibly corresponds to TRBD2 (6 bases). The CDR3 is made up of 15 amino acids. The germline V and J ends were trimmed by 6 bases and 4 bases, with 19 bases remaining between them. Germline V gene data show CDR1 as DFQATT and CDR2 as SNEGSKA (reference sequence). CDR3 region: CSARGSLYLYNEQFF. CDR3 bases: TGCAGTGCCCGGGGGTCCCTCTACTTATACAATGAGCAGTTCTTC.

This clonotype has more than one count but fewer than ten. The junction shows a germline mismatch at one end, possibly a read error. The V gene is TRBV6-1, the J gene TRBJ1-2; D is unresolved. The germline gives CDR1 MNHNS, CDR2 SASEGT. This CDR3 comprises 15 residues. The CDR3 reads CASREASGKTNGYTF. CDR3 nucleotide sequence: TGTGCCAGCAGGGAAGCCTCGGGTAAAACCAATGGCTACACCTTC.

The chain recombines TRBV12-3 or TRBV12-4 with TRBJ2-2; either TRBD1 or TRBD2 may supply D (6 bases each). The CDR3 is 15 amino acids. V lost 5 bases, J lost 7 bases, and 17 bases lay in between. The CDR3 DNA is TGTGCCAGCAGTGCAAGTAGGGGGGTAGTCGGGGAGCTGTTTTTT. Translated, it gives CASSASRGVVGELFF.

J is TRBJ2-4 and V is TRBV12-3 or TRBV12-4; 8 bases line up with TRBD2. The DNA end lines up better with TRBJ2-7; the J call may be wrong. This CDR3 is 15 amino acids long. The CDR3: CASSPPGRVGGEQYF. The CDR3 bases are TGTGCCAGCAGCCCCCCCGGGAGGGTTGGAGGCGAGCAGTACTTC.

This clonotype was detected only a few times. The chain uses TRBV6-2 or TRBV6-3 and TRBJ2-7, with TRBD1 matching 7 bases. V was pared by 0 bases and J by 6 bases, with 5 bases of the junction left unmatched. The length of the CDR3 is 14 residues. CDR1 and CDR2 (germline): MNHEY, SVGEGT. The CDR3 here is CASSYSTGHLEQYF. CDR3 DNA: TGTGCCAGCAGTTACTCGACAGGGCACCTCGAGCAGTACTTC.

This clonotype has at least ten counts. A junction end diverges from the germline sequence, so it may reflect a read error. The chain recombines TRBV5-1 with TRBJ2-1; no clear D. Germline assignment: CDR1 SGHRS and CDR2 YFSETQ. CDR3 length: 11 amino acids. CDR3 bases: TGTGCCAGCTCACTCGGGCCGGAGCAGTTCTTC. Translation: CASSLGPEQFF.

This clonotype was seen only a few times. The CDR3 spells CASSLDGTEQFF. For the CDR3, the DNA is TGTGCCAGCAGCTTAGATGGGACAGAGCAGTTCTTC. The rearrangement uses TRBV11-2 and TRBJ2-1, with D tentatively TRBD1 (6 bases). The CDR3 spans 12 residues. CDR1 SGHAT and CDR2 FQNNGV come from the germline V gene. Trimming pared 0 bases from V and 10 bases from J, leaving 7 bases between.

The J gene is TRBJ2-5, the V gene TRBV4-3; the D is unclear. Germline V CDR1 and CDR2: LGHNA, YSLEER. This CDR3 spans 14 amino acids. The ends were cut back, 0 bases at V and 11 bases at J, with 16 bases in the middle. This chain's CDR3 is CASSQDQLLSEQYF. Here the CDR3 DNA reads TGCGCCAGCAGCCAAGATCAATTACTAAGTGAGCAGTACTTC.

The J gene is TRBJ2-1, the V gene TRBV5-1; 7 bases fit TRBD2. Germline V lookup: CDR1 SGHRS, CDR2 YFSETQ. The ends lost 2 bases at V and 5 bases at J; junction bases unmatched: 4. CDR3 length equals 14 residues. CDR3: CASSLLASHNEQFF. The CDR3 DNA is TGCGCCAGCAGCTTACTAGCGAGTCACAATGAGCAGTTCTTC. The entire variable domain, with the rest obtained from reference TRBV5-1 and TRBJ2-1, is as follows: KAGVTQTPRYLIKTRGQQVTLSCSPISGHRSVSWYQQTPGQGLQFLFEYFSETQRNKGNFPGRFSGRQFSNSRSEMNVSTLELGDSALYLCASSLLASHNEQFFGPGTRLTVL.

The CDR3 spells CASSPATDHEKLFF. CDR3 bases: TGTGCCAGCTCACCGGCGACAGATCATGAAAAACTGTTTTTT. The chain has TRBV18 and TRBJ1-4, with D tentatively TRBD1 (5 bases). V was trimmed by 3 bases and J by 6 bases, leaving 11 bases between them. The CDR3 loop spans 14 amino acids. The germline gives CDR1 KGHSH, CDR2 LQKENI.

The sample holds a few counts of this clonotype. CDR3 sequence reads: CASSSDAGASEQFF. The CDR3 bases are TGTGCCAGCAGCTCCGACGCGGGGGCTAGTGAGCAGTTCTTC. The chain couples TRBV7-9 to TRBJ2-1; tentatively, D is TRBD2 (7 bases). Per germline, CDR1 SEHNR and CDR2 FQNEAQ (reference sequence). V was pared by 4 bases and J by 9 bases, with 16 bases between. This CDR3 spans 14 amino acids.

The J gene is TRBJ1-1, the V gene TRBV5-4; tentative D call: TRBD1 (6 bases). Germline V gene lookup returns CDR1 SGHNT and CDR2 YYREEE (reference sequence). Trimming took off 5 bases at V and 4 bases at J, with 12 bases between the two ends. This CDR3 has 13 residues. CDR3 amino acids: CASRVDSTTEAFF. For the CDR3, the DNA is TGTGCCAGCAGAGTGGACAGTACCACTGAAGCTTTCTTT. Together with reference TRBV5-4 and TRBJ1-1, the CDR3 gives the full variable domain: ETGVTQSPTHLIKTRGQQVTLRCSSQSGHNTVSWYQQALGQGPQFIFQYYREEENGRGNFPPRFSGLQFPNYSSELNVNALELDDSALYLCASRVDSTTEAFFGQGTRLTVV.

In the case of this clonotype: This clone may be a read error of a much larger clone one base away. The chain employs TRBV10-1 and TRBJ2-1; weak D call: TRBD1 (6 bases). This CDR3 is 15 amino acids long. V was clipped by 10 bases and J by 10 bases, with 26 bases between them. Germline lookup yields CDR1 WNHNN and CDR2 SYGVQD (reference sequence). CDR3 sequence: CANTLLQGSPYEQFF. The CDR3 nucleotides are TGCGCCAACACTCTACTACAGGGTTCCCCCTACGAGCAGTTCTTC.

V and J are TRBV7-2 and TRBJ1-6, with a weak D call TRBD1 (6 bases). Germline lookup yields CDR1 SGHTA and CDR2 FQGNSA. V gave up 5 bases and J gave up 7 bases, with 12 bases separating them. The CDR3 length is 14 residues. CDR3: CASSPGTQNSPLHF. The DNA of the CDR3 is TGTGCCAGCAGCCCCGGGACACAAAATTCACCCCTCCACTTT. Variable domain in full (rest from reference TRBV7-2 and TRBJ1-6): GAGVSQSPSNKVTEKGKDVELRCDPISGHTALYWYRQSLGQGLEFLIYFQGNSAPDKSGLPSDRFSAERTGGSVSTLTIQRTQQEDSAVYLCASSPGTQNSPLHFGNGTRLTVT.

This chain connects TRBV10-3 to TRBJ1-2; 8 nucleotides align to TRBD1. The CDR3 is 14 residues long. Losses at the gene ends were 0 bases for V and 7 bases for J; bases not matched to a gene: 4. Germline CDR1 is ENHRY and CDR2 is SYGVKD. The CDR3 here is CAISESGGQVGYTF. The CDR3 DNA reads as TGTGCCATCAGTGAGTCGGGGGGACAGGTTGGCTACACCTTC.

This chain joins TRBV9 and TRBJ2-7, with a tentative D call TRBD2 (6 bases). The end of the DNA fits TRBJ2-4 better, so the J call may be wrong. Looked up from germline, CDR1 is SGDLS and CDR2 is YYNGEE. CDR3 size: 15 residues. The CDR3 protein is CASSVVEGPSNIQYF. As DNA, the CDR3 is TGTGCCAGCAGCGTAGTGGAGGGGCCCTCCAACATTCAGTACTTC.

This clonotype was recorded many times. The CDR3 sequence: CASSFGESGYGYTF. The DNA of the CDR3 is TGTGCCAGCAGCTTCGGGGAAAGCGGCTATGGCTACACCTTC. The gene calls are TRBV7-9 and TRBJ1-2; D remains unclear. The CDR3 covers 14 residues. Trimming left V 3 bases short and J 4 bases short, with 12 bases between. Per the germline V gene, CDR1 is SEHNR and CDR2 is FQNEAQ (reference sequence).

The sample holds a few counts of this clonotype. V and J are TRBV6-1 and TRBJ2-7; D is possibly TRBD1 (6 bases). Trimming removed 6 bases at V and 3 bases at J, with 12 bases between. This CDR3 spans 13 amino acids. Germline CDR1 is MNHNS and CDR2 is SASEGT. This CDR3 is CASSPRDNYEQYF. In DNA, the CDR3 is TGTGCCAGCAGCCCCCGGGACAACTACGAGCAGTACTTC.